This TCR beta chain came from a study of cytomegalovirus exposure and HLA in healthy donors. General study results and limits: Reports described diagnosis of cytomegalovirus status by the classifier as highly specific and sensitive. A few V segments could not be told apart, such as TRBV6-2 and TRBV6-3, and were left out. In vitro work confirmed that a few CMV-associated chains recognize CMV antigens. A missense variant in DCLRE1C was later tied to TCR beta V- and J-gene trimming.

In the PCR, 60 Vbeta and 13 Jbeta primers were used. The method was immunoSEQ multiplex PCR; TCRdb's version includes in-frame clones alone and lacks a portion of them. The sample lists under 200,000 clones, less than 80% seen once, with around 4.8% in the top ten. CDR3 length: 15 residues. CDR1 and CDR2 from the germline V gene are SEHNR and FQNEAQ (reference sequence). The ends lost 5 bases at V and 2 bases at J; junction bases unmatched: 6. With respect to this clone: Its antigen is still unknown.

The specimen was PBMCs. This clonotype was obtained from a woman in her thirties in good health and CMV-seropositive. The chain joins TRBV7-9 to TRBJ2-5, with TRBD2 identical over 9 bases. The CDR3 here is CASSSSGSSQETQYF. The CDR3 DNA follows: TGTGCCAGCAGCAGTAGCGGGAGTTCGCAAGAGACCCAGTACTTC.